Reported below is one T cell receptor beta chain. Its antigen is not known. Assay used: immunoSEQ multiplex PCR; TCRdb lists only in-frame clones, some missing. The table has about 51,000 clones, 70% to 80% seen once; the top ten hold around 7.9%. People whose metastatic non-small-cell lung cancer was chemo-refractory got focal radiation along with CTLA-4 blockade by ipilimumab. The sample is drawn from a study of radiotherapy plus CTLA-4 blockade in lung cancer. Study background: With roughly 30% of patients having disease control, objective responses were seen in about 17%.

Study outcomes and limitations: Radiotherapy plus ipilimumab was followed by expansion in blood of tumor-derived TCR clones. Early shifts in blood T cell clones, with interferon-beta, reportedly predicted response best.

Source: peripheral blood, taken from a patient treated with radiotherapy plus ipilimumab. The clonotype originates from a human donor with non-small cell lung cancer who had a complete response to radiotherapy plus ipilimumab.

CDR3 nucleotides: TGCGCCAGCAGACCAGATGATTACGAGCAGTACTTC. Translation: CASRPDDYEQYF. This rearrangement joins TRBV5-1 to TRBJ2-7, with D hard to call. The V gene lost 5 bases and the J gene lost 4 bases, with 10 bases spanning the gap. CDR3 length: 12 residues. Germline V gene lookup returns CDR1 SGHRS and CDR2 YFSETQ.